The clone carrying this T cell receptor beta chain was counted a few times. Its antigen is as yet unknown. The data stem from a study of cytomegalovirus exposure and HLA in healthy donors. Notes on the study in general: A later analysis found that most CMV-associated TCR beta chains appeared HLA-restricted. In a later analysis, donors in an Asian-associated ancestry cluster reportedly had fewer N-insertions in productive TCRs than the cohort mean. The study put 150 or so TCR beta chains on its list as cytomegalovirus-associated.

Researchers ran the PCR with 60 Vbeta and 13 Jbeta primers. Study processing details: Unique TCR beta chains numbered about 80 million in a later analysis, with around 10 million shared. Only in-frame clones appear in the TCRdb table, and some are missing; sequencing was by immunoSEQ multiplex PCR. From that table come the V and J calls and clone size; the DNA was used to work out D and trimming. The sample has about 180,000 clones; 70% to 85% are singletons. Trimming shortened V by 6 bases and J by 7 bases, and 6 bases separated the two germline ends. Looked up from germline, CDR1 is SNHLY and CDR2 is FYNNEI. The CDR3 spans 10 residues.

This receptor was taken from a girl aged 2 to 10 in good health and CMV-seropositive. The chain combines TRBV2 with TRBJ1-2, with D perhaps TRBD1 (5 bases). The specimen was PBMCs. The CDR3 nucleotides read TGTGCCAGCAGGACAGTTGGCTACACCTTC. Translating gives CASRTVGYTF.